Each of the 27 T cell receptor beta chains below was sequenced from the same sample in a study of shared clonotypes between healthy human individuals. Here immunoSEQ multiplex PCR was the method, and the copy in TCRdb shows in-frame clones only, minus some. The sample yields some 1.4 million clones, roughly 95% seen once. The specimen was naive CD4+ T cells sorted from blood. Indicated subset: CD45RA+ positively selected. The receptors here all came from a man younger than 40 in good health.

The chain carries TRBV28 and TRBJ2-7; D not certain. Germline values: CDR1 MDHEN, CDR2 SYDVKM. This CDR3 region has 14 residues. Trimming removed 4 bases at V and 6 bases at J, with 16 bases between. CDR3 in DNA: TGTGCCAGCAGTTCCGTCCTCCCATCTCTCGAGCAGTACTTC. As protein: CASSSVLPSLEQYF.

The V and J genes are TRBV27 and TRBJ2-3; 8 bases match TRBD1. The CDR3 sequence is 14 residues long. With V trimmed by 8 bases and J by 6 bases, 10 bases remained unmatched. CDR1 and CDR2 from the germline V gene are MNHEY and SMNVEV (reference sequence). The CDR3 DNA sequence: TGTGCCAGCTACCGGACAGGGCTTCGGGATACGCAGTATTTT. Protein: CASYRTGLRDTQYF.

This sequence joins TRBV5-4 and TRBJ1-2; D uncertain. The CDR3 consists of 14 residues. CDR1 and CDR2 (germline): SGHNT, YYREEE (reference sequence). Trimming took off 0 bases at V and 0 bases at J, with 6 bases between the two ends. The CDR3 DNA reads TGTGCCAGCAGCTTGGTAGAAGCTAACTATGGCTACACCTTC. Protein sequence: CASSLVEANYGYTF.

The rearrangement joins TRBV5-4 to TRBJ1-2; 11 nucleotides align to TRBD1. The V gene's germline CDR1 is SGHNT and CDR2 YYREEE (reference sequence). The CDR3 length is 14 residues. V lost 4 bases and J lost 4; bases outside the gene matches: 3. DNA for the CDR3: TGTGCCAGCAGCGCGGACAGGGGGCCCTATGGCTACACCTTC. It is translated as CASSADRGPYGYTF.

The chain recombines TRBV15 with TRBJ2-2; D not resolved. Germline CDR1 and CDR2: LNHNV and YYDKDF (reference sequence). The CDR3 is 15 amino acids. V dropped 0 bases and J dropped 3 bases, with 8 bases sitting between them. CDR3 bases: TGTGCCACCAGCAGAGACAGGCTGTACACCGGGGAGCTGTTTTTT. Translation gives CATSRDRLYTGELFF.

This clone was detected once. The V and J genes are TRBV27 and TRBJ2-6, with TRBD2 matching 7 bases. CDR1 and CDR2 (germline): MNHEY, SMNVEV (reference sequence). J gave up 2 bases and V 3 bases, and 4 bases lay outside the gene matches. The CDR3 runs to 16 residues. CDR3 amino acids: CASSFWEGTGANVLTF. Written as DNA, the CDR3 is TGTGCCAGCAGTTTTTGGGAGGGAACTGGGGCCAACGTCCTGACTTTC.

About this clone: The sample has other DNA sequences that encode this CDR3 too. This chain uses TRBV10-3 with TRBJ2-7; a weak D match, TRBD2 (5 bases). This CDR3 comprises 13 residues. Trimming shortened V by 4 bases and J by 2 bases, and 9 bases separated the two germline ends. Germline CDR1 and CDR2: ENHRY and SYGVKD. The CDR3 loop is CAISGPGTYEQYF. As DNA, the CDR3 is TGTGCCATCAGTGGGCCGGGGACCTACGAGCAGTACTTC.

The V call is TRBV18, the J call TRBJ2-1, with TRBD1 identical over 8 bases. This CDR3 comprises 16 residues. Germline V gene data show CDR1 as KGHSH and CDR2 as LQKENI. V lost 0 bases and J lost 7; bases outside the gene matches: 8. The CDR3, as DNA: TGTGCCAGCTCACCACCAGACAGGGGTTTTGGGAATGAGCAGTTCTTC. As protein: CASSPPDRGFGNEQFF. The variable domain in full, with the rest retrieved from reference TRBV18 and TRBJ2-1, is NAGVMQNPRHLVRRRGQEARLRCSPMKGHSHVYWYRQLPEEGLKFMVYLQKENIIDESGMPKERFSAEFPKEGPSILRIQQVVRGDSAAYFCASSPPDRGFGNEQFFGPGTRLTVL.

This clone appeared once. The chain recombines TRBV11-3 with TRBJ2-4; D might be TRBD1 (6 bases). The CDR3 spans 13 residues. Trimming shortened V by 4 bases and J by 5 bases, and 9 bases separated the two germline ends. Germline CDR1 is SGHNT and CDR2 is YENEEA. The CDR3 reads CASSSGVQNIQYF. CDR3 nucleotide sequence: TGTGCCAGCAGCTCAGGGGTGCAAAACATTCAGTACTTC. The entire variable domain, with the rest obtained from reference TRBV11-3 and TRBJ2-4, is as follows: EAGVVQSPRYKIIEKKQPVAFWCNPISGHNTLYWYLQNLGQGPELLIRYENEEAVDDSQLPKDRFSAERLKGVDSTLKIQPAELGDSAVYLCASSSGVQNIQYFGAGTRLSVL.

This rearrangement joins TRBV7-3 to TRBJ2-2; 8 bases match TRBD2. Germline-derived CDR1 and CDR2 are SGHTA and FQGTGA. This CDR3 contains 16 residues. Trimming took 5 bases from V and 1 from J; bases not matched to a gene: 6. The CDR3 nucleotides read TGTGCCAGCAGCCCCACGGGAGGGATGAACACCGGGGAGCTGTTTTTT. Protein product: CASSPTGGMNTGELFF.

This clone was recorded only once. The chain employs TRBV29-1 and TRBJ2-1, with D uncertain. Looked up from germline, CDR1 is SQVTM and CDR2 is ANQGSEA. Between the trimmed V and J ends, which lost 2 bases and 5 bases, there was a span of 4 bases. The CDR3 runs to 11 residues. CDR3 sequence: CSVEKDNEQFF. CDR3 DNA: TGCAGCGTTGAAAAGGACAATGAGCAGTTCTTC.

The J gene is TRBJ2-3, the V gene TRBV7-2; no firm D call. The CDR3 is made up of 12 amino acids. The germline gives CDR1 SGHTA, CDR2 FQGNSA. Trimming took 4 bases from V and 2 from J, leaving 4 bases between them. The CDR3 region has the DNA TGTGCCAGCAGCTCGACCACAGATACGCAGTATTTT. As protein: CASSSTTDTQYF.

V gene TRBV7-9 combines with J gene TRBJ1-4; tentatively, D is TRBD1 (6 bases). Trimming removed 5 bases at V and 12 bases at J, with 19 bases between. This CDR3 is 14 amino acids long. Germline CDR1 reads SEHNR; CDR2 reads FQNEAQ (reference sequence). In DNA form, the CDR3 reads TGTGCCAGCAGCCAAGGGGGGCTAGTGGGAGAACTGTTTTTT. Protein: CASSQGGLVGELFF.

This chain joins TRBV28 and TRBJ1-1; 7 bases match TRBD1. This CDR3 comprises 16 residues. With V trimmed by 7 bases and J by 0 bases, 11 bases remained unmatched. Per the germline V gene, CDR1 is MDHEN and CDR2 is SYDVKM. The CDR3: CASTIRDRELNTEAFF. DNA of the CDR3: TGTGCCAGCACAATCCGGGACAGAGAGCTGAACACTGAAGCTTTCTTT.

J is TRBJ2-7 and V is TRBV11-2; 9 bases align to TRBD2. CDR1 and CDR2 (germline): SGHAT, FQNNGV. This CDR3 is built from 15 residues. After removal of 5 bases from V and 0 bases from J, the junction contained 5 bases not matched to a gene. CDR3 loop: CASSNLAGSSYEQYF. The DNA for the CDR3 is TGTGCCAGCAGCAATCTAGCGGGGAGCTCCTACGAGCAGTACTTC.

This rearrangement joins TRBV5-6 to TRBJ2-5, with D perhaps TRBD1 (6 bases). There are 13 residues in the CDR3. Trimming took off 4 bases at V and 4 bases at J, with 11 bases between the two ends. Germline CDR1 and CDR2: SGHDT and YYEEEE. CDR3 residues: CASSTGSGETQYF. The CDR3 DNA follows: TGTGCCAGCAGCACAGGGTCGGGAGAGACCCAGTACTTC.

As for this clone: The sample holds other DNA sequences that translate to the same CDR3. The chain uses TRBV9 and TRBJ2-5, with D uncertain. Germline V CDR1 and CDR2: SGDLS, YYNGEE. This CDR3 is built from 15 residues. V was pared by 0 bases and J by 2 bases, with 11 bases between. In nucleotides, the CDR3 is TGTGCCAGCAGCGTAGATGGCACAAGACAAGAGACCCAGTACTTC. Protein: CASSVDGTRQETQYF.

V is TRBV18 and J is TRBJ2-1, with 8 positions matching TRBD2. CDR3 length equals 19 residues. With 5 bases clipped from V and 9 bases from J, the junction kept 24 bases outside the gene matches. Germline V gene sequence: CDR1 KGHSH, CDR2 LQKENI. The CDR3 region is CASSKTSQSGSFFHSEQFF. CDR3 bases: TGTGCCAGCTCAAAAACCTCCCAAAGCGGGAGTTTTTTTCACAGTGAGCAGTTCTTC.

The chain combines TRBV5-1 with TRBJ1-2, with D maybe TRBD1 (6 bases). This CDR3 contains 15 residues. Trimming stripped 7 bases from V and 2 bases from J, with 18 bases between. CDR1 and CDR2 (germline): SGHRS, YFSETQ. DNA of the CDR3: TGCGCCAGCCAACTACGAGGGGGTGAAAACTATGGCTACACCTTC. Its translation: CASQLRGGENYGYTF.

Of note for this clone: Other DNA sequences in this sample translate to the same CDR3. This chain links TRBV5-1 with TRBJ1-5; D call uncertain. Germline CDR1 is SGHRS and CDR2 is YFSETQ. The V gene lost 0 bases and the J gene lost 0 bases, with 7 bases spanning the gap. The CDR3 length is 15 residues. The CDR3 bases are TGCGCCAGCAGCTTGGTGGCGGGTAGCAATCAGCCCCAGCATTTT. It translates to CASSLVAGSNQPQHF.

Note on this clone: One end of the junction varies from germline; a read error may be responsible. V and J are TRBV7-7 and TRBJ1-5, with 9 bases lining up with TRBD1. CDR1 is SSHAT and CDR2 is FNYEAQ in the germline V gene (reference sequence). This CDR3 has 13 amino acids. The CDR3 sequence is CASSPHRGPAWDF. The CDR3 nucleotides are TGTGCTAGCAGCCCCCACAGGGGGCCCGCCTGGGATTTT.

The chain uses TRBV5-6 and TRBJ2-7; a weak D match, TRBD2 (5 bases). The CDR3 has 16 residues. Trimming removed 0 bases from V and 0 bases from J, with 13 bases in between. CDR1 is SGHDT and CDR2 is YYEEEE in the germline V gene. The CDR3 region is CASSLGPGILSYEQYF. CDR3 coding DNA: TGTGCCAGCAGCTTGGGCCCGGGAATCCTCTCCTACGAGCAGTACTTC.

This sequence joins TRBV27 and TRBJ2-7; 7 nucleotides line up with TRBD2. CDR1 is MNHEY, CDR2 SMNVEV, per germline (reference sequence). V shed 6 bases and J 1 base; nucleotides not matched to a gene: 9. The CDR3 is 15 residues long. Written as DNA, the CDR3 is TGTGCCAGCAGAATTCTAGCGGAGAGATCCTACGAGCAGTACTTC. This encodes CASRILAERSYEQYF.

CDR3 amino acids: CASSPQDYNEQFF. In nucleotides, the CDR3 is TGCGCCAGCAGCCCACAGGACTACAATGAGCAGTTCTTC. This chain links TRBV5-1 with TRBJ2-1, with D possibly matching TRBD1 (5 bases). The CDR3 is made up of 13 amino acids. V lost 4 bases and J lost 3, with 8 bases in between. Per the germline V gene, CDR1 is SGHRS and CDR2 is YFSETQ.

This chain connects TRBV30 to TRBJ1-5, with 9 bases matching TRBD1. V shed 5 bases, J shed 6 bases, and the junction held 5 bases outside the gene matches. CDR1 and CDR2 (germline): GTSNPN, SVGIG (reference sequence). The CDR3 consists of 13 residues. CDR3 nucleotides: TGTGCCTGGGGCGGACAGGGGAGTCAGCCCCAGCATTTT. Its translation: CAWGGQGSQPQHF.

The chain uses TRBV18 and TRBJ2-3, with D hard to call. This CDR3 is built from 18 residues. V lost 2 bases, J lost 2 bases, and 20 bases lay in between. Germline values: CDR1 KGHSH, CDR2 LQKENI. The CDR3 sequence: CASSPNTPPRTITDTQYF. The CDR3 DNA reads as TGTGCCAGCTCACCAAATACGCCTCCTCGGACCATCACAGATACGCAGTATTTT.

The CDR3 region is CASSDGLAGADGELFF. The CDR3 DNA reads as TGTGCCAGCAGCGACGGACTAGCGGGAGCTGACGGGGAGCTGTTTTTT. The chain employs TRBV9 and TRBJ2-2; 13 bases match TRBD2. CDR1 and CDR2 from the germline V gene are SGDLS and YYNGEE. V was clipped by 3 bases and J by 7 bases; unmatched bases: 6. The CDR3 is made up of 16 amino acids.